Shown below are 22 T cell receptor beta chains from a single sample sequenced in a study of cytomegalovirus exposure and HLA in healthy donors. PCR involved 60 Vbeta and 13 Jbeta primers. Only in-frame clones appear in the TCRdb table, and some are missing; sequencing was by immunoSEQ multiplex PCR. Counted here are 95,000 to 110,000 clones, approximately 80% occurring once; the ten biggest clones make up about 4.3%. The sample consisted of PBMCs. Receptors originate from a male donor in good health and CMV-seronegative.

The chain joins TRBV4-1 to TRBJ2-1; D unresolved. The CDR3 extends over 16 amino acids. V was cut by 0 bases and J by 3 bases, with 12 bases left in between. Germline CDR1 reads MGHRA; CDR2 reads YSYEKL. This chain's CDR3 is CASSQDLGPDYNEQFF. CDR3 coding DNA: TGCGCCAGCAGCCAAGATCTGGGCCCTGACTACAATGAGCAGTTCTTC.

V is TRBV7-2 and J is TRBJ2-7; 9 bases match TRBD1. The CDR3 runs 14 residues. CDR1 is SGHTA and CDR2 is FQGNSA in the germline V gene. The trim removed 4 bases at V and 0 bases at J, leaving 1 base unmatched. In DNA, the CDR3 is TGTGCCAGCAGCTCGGGACAGGGCTCCTACGAGCAGTACTTC. Its translation: CASSSGQGSYEQYF.

This chain connects TRBV5-1 to TRBJ2-5; D may be TRBD2 (6 bases). The closer fit of TRBJ2-7 to the DNA end suggests the J call may be wrong. Per the germline V gene, CDR1 is SGHRS and CDR2 is YFSETQ. The CDR3 is 14 residues long. The CDR3 nucleotides are TGCGCCAGCAGCTTGGCCGGGACTCTCTACGAGCAGTACTTC. Translated: CASSLAGTLYEQYF.

The rearrangement joins TRBV27 to TRBJ1-5; 10 bases map to TRBD1. From germline, CDR1 is MNHEY and CDR2 SMNVEV (reference sequence). J gave up 2 bases and V 6 bases, and 4 bases lay outside the gene matches. This CDR3 has 15 residues. The CDR3 region has the DNA TGTGCCAGCAGGCGACAGGGGGCGGGCAATCAGCCCCAGCATTTT. Encoded protein: CASRRQGAGNQPQHF.

This clone was found once. The CDR3 DNA follows: TGTGCCTGGACTGGTAGAAGACCCGGCAGGGGGCTTTTAGGAAACGAGCAGTACTTC. It specifies CAWTGRRPGRGLLGNEQYF. V is TRBV30 and J is TRBJ2-7; 8 nucleotides align to TRBD1. The CDR3 loop spans 19 amino acids. Looked up from germline, CDR1 is GTSNPN and CDR2 is SVGIG (reference sequence). V shed 4 bases and J 5 bases; nucleotides not matched to a gene: 25.

The rearrangement joins TRBV5-5 to TRBJ2-7, with 7 bases identical to TRBD2. Germline V gene sequence: CDR1 SGHKS, CDR2 YYEKEE (reference sequence). V was pared by 2 bases and J by 6 bases, with 11 bases of the junction left unmatched. The length of the CDR3 is 15 residues. In DNA, the CDR3 is TGTGCCAGCAGCTTAACCACCGGGACTACGACCGAGCAGTACTTC. Residues: CASSLTTGTTTEQYF. Supplemented by reference TRBV5-5 and TRBJ2-7, the full variable domain reads DAGVTQSPTHLIKTRGQQVTLRCSPISGHKSVSWYQQVLGQGPQFIFQYYEKEERGRGNFPDRFSARQFPNYSSELNVNALLLGDSALYLCASSLTTGTTTEQYFGPGTRLTVT.

This rearrangement joins TRBV25-1 to TRBJ2-1, with D tentatively TRBD2 (6 bases). With 2 bases removed from V and 4 bases from J, the gap between germline ends came to 12 bases. CDR3 length: 15 amino acids. Per germline, CDR1 MGHDK and CDR2 SYGVNS. The CDR3 protein is CASSEPGLSYNEQFF. The CDR3 DNA follows: TGTGCCAGCAGTGAACCGGGACTGTCTTACAATGAGCAGTTCTTC.

This rearrangement joins TRBV18 to TRBJ2-1, with D perhaps TRBD1 (5 bases). The CDR3 contains 13 residues. The V gene lost 3 bases and the J gene lost 16 bases, with 19 bases spanning the gap. Germline V gives CDR1 KGHSH, CDR2 LQKENI. This CDR3 reads CASSPGHTGFPFF. The CDR3 nucleotides read TGTGCCAGCTCACCGGGGCACACGGGCTTCCCCTTCTTC. Filled out from reference TRBV18 and TRBJ2-1, the complete variable domain reads NAGVMQNPRHLVRRRGQEARLRCSPMKGHSHVYWYRQLPEEGLKFMVYLQKENIIDESGMPKERFSAEFPKEGPSILRIQQVVRGDSAAYFCASSPGHTGFPFFGPGTRLTVL.

The J gene is TRBJ1-5, the V gene TRBV15; a weak D match, TRBD1 (5 bases). Germline lookup yields CDR1 LNHNV and CDR2 YYDKDF (reference sequence). CDR3 size: 13 residues. Between the trimmed V and J ends, which lost 7 bases and 6 bases, there was a span of 13 bases. The CDR3 sequence: CATTGPQGQPQHF. The CDR3 DNA sequence: TGTGCCACCACCGGGCCTCAGGGTCAGCCCCAGCATTTT.

The V and J genes are TRBV30 and TRBJ2-1, with unresolved D. CDR1 GTSNPN and CDR2 SVGIG come from the germline V gene (reference sequence). Deletions cut 0 bases from V and 1 base from J, with 4 bases between. The CDR3 is 13 residues long. CDR3: CAWSVGSYNEQFF. The CDR3 region has the DNA TGTGCCTGGAGTGTCGGGTCCTACAATGAGCAGTTCTTC.

This clone was found a few times. This chain links TRBV27 with TRBJ2-5; 11 nucleotides line up with TRBD2. Germline V lookup: CDR1 MNHEY, CDR2 SMNVEV (reference sequence). The V and J ends lost 3 bases and 4 bases, in that order; junction bases with no gene match: 4. The CDR3 has 15 amino acids. For the CDR3, the DNA is TGTGCCAGCAGTTTTCTTGGACTAGCGGGAGAGACCCAGTACTTC. Translation gives CASSFLGLAGETQYF.

The V call is TRBV27, the J call TRBJ2-3; 9 nucleotides line up with TRBD2. J was trimmed by 2 bases and V by 3 bases; bases with no gene match: 3. The germline V gene has CDR1 MNHEY and CDR2 SMNVEV (reference sequence). The CDR3 has 15 residues. CDR3 protein: CASSLRTSDTDTQYF. The CDR3 bases are TGTGCCAGCAGTTTGAGGACTAGCGACACAGATACGCAGTATTTT.

The chain uses TRBV27 and TRBJ2-7; 8 bases align to TRBD1. The J segment lost 2 bases and the V segment lost 4 bases, leaving 4 bases of the junction unmatched. Germline V gene lookup returns CDR1 MNHEY and CDR2 SMNVEV (reference sequence). The CDR3 contains 14 residues. The CDR3 here is CASSSPGQAYEQYF. The CDR3 DNA reads as TGTGCCAGCAGTTCCCCGGGACAGGCCTACGAGCAGTACTTC.

This clone was observed a handful of times. This CDR3 is CASSQRQGVNTIYF. Here the CDR3 DNA reads TGCGCCAGCAGCCAACGACAGGGAGTAAACACCATATATTTT. The chain combines TRBV5-1 with TRBJ1-3; 7 positions agree with TRBD1. V was pared by 4 bases and J by 6 bases, with 7 bases of the junction left unmatched. CDR1 and CDR2 (germline): SGHRS, YFSETQ. CDR3 size: 14 residues. The whole variable domain, remainder taken from reference TRBV5-1 and TRBJ1-3, is KAGVTQTPRYLIKTRGQQVTLSCSPISGHRSVSWYQQTPGQGLQFLFEYFSETQRNKGNFPGRFSGRQFSNSRSEMNVSTLELGDSALYLCASSQRQGVNTIYFGEGSWLTVV.

The chain has TRBV4-1 and TRBJ2-3; 7 bases agree with TRBD2. In germline, CDR1 is MGHRA, CDR2 YSYEKL. The length of the CDR3 is 16 residues. The V and J ends lost 4 bases and 0 bases, in that order; junction bases with no gene match: 7. The CDR3 DNA is TGCGCCAGCAGCCTCAGGGACTACCGCAGCACAGATACGCAGTATTTT. Translating it yields CASSLRDYRSTDTQYF.

This clone was detected only a few times. J is TRBJ2-5 and V is TRBV28; TRBD2 agrees at 8 bases. V shed 6 bases, J shed 5 bases, and the junction held 8 bases outside the gene matches. CDR3 size: 14 residues. Germline V lookup: CDR1 MDHEN, CDR2 SYDVKM. CDR3 DNA: TGTGCCAGCAGCCCTCATAGCGGGACGGAGACCCAGTACTTC. It yields the protein CASSPHSGTETQYF. Combining the CDR3 with reference TRBV28 and TRBJ2-5 gives the whole variable domain DVKVTQSSRYLVKRTGEKVFLECVQDMDHENMFWYRQDPGLGLRLIYFSYDVKMKEKGDIPEGYSVSREKKERFSLILESASTNQTSMYLCASSPHSGTETQYFGPGTRLLVL.

Only one count was recorded for this clone. The chain is built from TRBV5-5 and TRBJ2-7, with 8 positions matching TRBD1. Germline V gene lookup returns CDR1 SGHKS and CDR2 YYEKEE (reference sequence). Germline trimming cut 3 bases from V and 1 base from J; bases unmatched to any gene: 6. This CDR3 region has 15 residues. CDR3: CASSSGQGLSYEQYF. The CDR3 bases are TGTGCCAGCAGCTCAGGACAGGGATTATCCTACGAGCAGTACTTC.

The chain recombines TRBV10-3 with TRBJ2-1; D perhaps matches TRBD2 (5 bases). Trimming cost V 2 bases and J 7 bases, with 6 bases left between them. The germline V gene has CDR1 ENHRY and CDR2 SYGVKD. CDR3 length: 12 residues. The CDR3 DNA sequence: TGTGCCATCAGTGAGGGGGAGAATGAGCAGTTCTTC. Amino acids: CAISEGENEQFF.

CDR3 sequence: CASSQEAGLNGYTF. Here the CDR3 DNA reads TGTGCCAGCAGCCAAGAGGCAGGGCTCAATGGCTACACCTTC. The genes are TRBV14 and TRBJ1-2; weak D call: TRBD1 (5 bases). The CDR3 spans 14 residues. Germline CDR1 reads SGHDN; CDR2 reads FVKESK. The V end was cut by 0 bases, the J end by 6 bases, with 11 bases between.

This sequence joins TRBV7-9 and TRBJ2-1; 8 bases fit TRBD1. V gave up 11 bases and J gave up 4 bases; unmatched junction bases: 13. The germline V gene encodes CDR1 SEHNR and CDR2 FQNEAQ (reference sequence). The CDR3 sequence is 15 residues long. The CDR3 coding sequence is TGTGCCGCCAGTCGTCTCGGGACAGGATACAATGAGCAGTTCTTC. Translation gives CAASRLGTGYNEQFF.

V gene TRBV6-1 combines with J gene TRBJ2-1, with 12 bases lining up with TRBD2. Trimming cost V 6 bases and J 4 bases; bases outside gene matches: 4. Germline CDR1 MNHNS, CDR2 SASEGT. This CDR3 is built from 15 residues. CDR3 loop: CASSSLAGGYNEQFF. For the CDR3, the DNA is TGTGCCAGCAGCTCTCTAGCGGGAGGGTACAATGAGCAGTTCTTC.

This rearrangement joins TRBV9 to TRBJ2-5, with TRBD2 matching over 8 bases. V shed 0 bases, J shed 5 bases, and the junction held 6 bases outside the gene matches. Per the germline V gene, CDR1 is SGDLS and CDR2 is YYNGEE. CDR3 size: 15 residues. The CDR3 sequence is CASSVGTSFSETQYF. CDR3 bases: TGTGCCAGCAGCGTAGGGACTAGCTTCTCTGAGACCCAGTACTTC.